These 18 T cell receptor beta chains came from one sample sequenced in a study. TCRdb re-called the RT-PCR reads through MiXCR, storing one row per CDR3 protein. Counted here are more than 600,000 distinct CDR3 sequences, 13% to 15% occurring once; the ten biggest clones make up roughly 3.6%. Sequences were obtained from memory CD4+ T cells from blood. The receptors stem from a female donor in good health, serving as a healthy control.

The chain combines TRBV27 with TRBJ2-7, with TRBD1 identical over 8 bases. CDR3 length: 14 amino acids. J was trimmed by 3 bases and V by 2 bases; bases with no gene match: 3. Per germline, CDR1 MNHEY and CDR2 SMNVEV (reference sequence). In DNA form, the CDR3 reads TGTGCCAGCAGTTTACGGACAGGGCACTACGAGCAGTACTTC. Its protein is CASSLRTGHYEQYF.

The chain uses TRBV6-1 and TRBJ1-1, with D possibly being TRBD1 (6 bases). Germline CDR1 and CDR2: MNHNS and SASEGT. The CDR3 length is 16 residues. V was cut by 0 bases and J by 2 bases, with 13 bases left in between. CDR3 DNA sequence: TGTGCCAGCAGTGAAGCGGTGACAGGAATAAACACTGAAGCTTTCTTT. Residues: CASSEAVTGINTEAFF.

The sample holds many counts of this clonotype. The chain is built from TRBV4-3 and TRBJ1-1, with no clear D. Germline CDR1 and CDR2: LGHNA and YSLEER. This CDR3 has 13 amino acids. V was shortened by 4 bases and J by 3 bases, with 9 bases between the two germline ends. The CDR3 DNA is TGCGCCAGCAGCCTGAGAAGGGACACTGAAGCTTTCTTT. Translated: CASSLRRDTEAFF.

This clonotype was picked up many times. This chain uses TRBV4-2 with TRBJ1-2, with D possibly matching TRBD1 (6 bases). Germline lookup yields CDR1 LGHNA and CDR2 YNFKEQ. V gave up 4 bases and J gave up 2 bases, with 14 bases separating them. The CDR3 contains 15 residues. The CDR3 bases are TGTGCCAGCAGCCCCGCCCAGGACAGCAACTATGGCTACACCTTC. This gives the protein CASSPAQDSNYGYTF.

This clonotype appeared a few times. This chain joins TRBV7-9 and TRBJ2-1, with 10 positions matching TRBD2. The V segment lost 0 bases and the J segment 8 bases; nucleotides outside the gene matches: 7. The CDR3 has 16 residues. CDR1 is SEHNR and CDR2 is FQNEAQ in the germline V gene (reference sequence). The CDR3 DNA is TGTGCCAGCAGCTTAGCGGTTCTAGCGGGAGTAGATGAGCAGTTCTTC. Translated: CASSLAVLAGVDEQFF.

This clonotype was observed at least ten times. This chain joins TRBV29-1 and TRBJ1-1; D remains unclear. The germline gives CDR1 SQVTM, CDR2 ANQGSEA. V lost 0 bases to trimming and J lost 6 bases, with 14 bases between them. The CDR3 runs to 14 residues. CDR3 region: CSVEDQMKGPEAFF. CDR3 nucleotide sequence: TGCAGCGTTGAAGATCAGATGAAAGGGCCTGAAGCTTTCTTT.

The V gene is TRBV27, the J gene TRBJ2-7; D is unclear. V lost 5 bases and J 6 bases, leaving 17 bases between the germline ends. CDR1 is MNHEY and CDR2 is SMNVEV in the germline V gene (reference sequence). This CDR3 is built from 14 residues. The chain's CDR3 is CASSTYLNVGEQYF. In nucleotides, the CDR3 is TGTGCCAGCAGTACTTATCTAAATGTGGGCGAGCAGTACTTC.

This clonotype was seen repeatedly, ten times or more. This chain uses TRBV29-1 with TRBJ1-2; TRBD1 might be the D (6 bases). With 1 base removed from V and 4 bases from J, the gap between germline ends came to 16 bases. The CDR3 has 15 residues. CDR1 and CDR2 from the germline V gene are SQVTM and ANQGSEA. The CDR3 nucleotides read TGCAGCGTTGAAGGGGACACTGCACTAATCTATGGCTACACCTTC. It is translated as CSVEGDTALIYGYTF. The complete variable domain, with remaining parts taken from reference TRBV29-1 and TRBJ1-2, reads SAVISQKPSRDICQRGTSLTIQCQVDSQVTMMFWYRQQPGQSLTLIATANQGSEATYESGFVIDKFPISRPNLTFSTLTVSNMSPEDSSIYLCSVEGDTALIYGYTFGSGTRLTVV.

This clonotype was seen only a few times. The V and J genes are TRBV20-1 and TRBJ1-6; 8 bases agree with TRBD1. CDR3 size: 14 residues. CDR1 DFQATT and CDR2 SNEGSKA come from the germline V gene (reference sequence). With V trimmed by 8 bases and J by 5 bases, 8 bases remained unmatched. CDR3 amino acids: CSFTGGADNSPLHF. For the CDR3, the DNA is TGCAGTTTTACAGGGGGAGCTGATAATTCACCCCTCCACTTT.

CDR3 residues: CASSLDRTVEKLFF. The CDR3 coding sequence is TGTGCCAGCAGCTTAGACAGGACGGTCGAAAAACTGTTTTTT. The chain uses TRBV7-9 and TRBJ1-4, with D perhaps TRBD1 (5 bases). The CDR3 is made up of 14 amino acids. Germline CDR1 SEHNR, CDR2 FQNEAQ (reference sequence). Trimming removed 1 base from V and 8 bases from J, with 11 bases in between.

The genes are TRBV20-1 and TRBJ2-1; 9 bases are a match to TRBD2. The CDR3 is 16 amino acids. V was pared by 3 bases and J by 8 bases, with 14 bases of the junction left unmatched. Per germline, CDR1 DFQATT and CDR2 SNEGSKA (reference sequence). CDR3 nucleotides: TGCAGTGCTAGGCGGCCGAGCGGGGGGACGTGGGATGAGCAGTTCTTC. It yields the protein CSARRPSGGTWDEQFF.

This clonotype has at least ten counts. The gene calls are TRBV12-3 or TRBV12-4 and TRBJ1-1; TRBD1 is a possible D gene (5 bases). CDR3 size: 13 residues. V was trimmed by 2 bases and J by 7 bases, leaving 11 bases between them. The CDR3: CASSLSTVVEAFF. The CDR3 bases are TGTGCCAGCAGTTTATCGACAGTTGTTGAAGCTTTCTTT.

This clonotype is a singleton in its sample. CDR3 residues: CAISESKGQINTEAFF. DNA of the CDR3: TGTGCCATCAGTGAGTCGAAAGGACAAATAAACACTGAAGCTTTCTTT. The chain joins TRBV10-3 to TRBJ1-1; D is perhaps TRBD1 (5 bases). V lost 0 bases and J lost 2, with 13 bases in between. The CDR3 runs 16 residues. From germline, CDR1 is ENHRY and CDR2 SYGVKD.

Here the CDR3 reads CASSLGEQGGRAGETQYF. In DNA, the CDR3 is TGTGCCAGCAGCTTAGGCGAACAGGGCGGGAGGGCAGGAGAGACCCAGTACTTC. The chain joins TRBV7-2 to TRBJ2-5; 9 bases align to TRBD2. Trimming cost V 1 base and J 4 bases; bases outside gene matches: 13. The CDR3 is 18 amino acids. Looked up from germline, CDR1 is SGHTA and CDR2 is FQGNSA.

A single count supports this clonotype. The chain uses TRBV6-5 and TRBJ2-7, with 12 bases matching TRBD2. This CDR3 region has 16 residues. J gave up 3 bases and V 2 bases, and 5 bases lay outside the gene matches. Germline V gene data show CDR1 as MNHEY and CDR2 as SVGAGI. The CDR3 spells CASSYGTSGSCYEQYF. The CDR3, as DNA: TGTGCCAGCAGTTACGGGACTAGCGGGTCTTGCTACGAGCAGTACTTC.

This clonotype was seen only a few times. The V and J genes are TRBV4-2 and TRBJ1-2; D is undetermined. The CDR3 loop spans 16 amino acids. Trimming cost V 2 bases and J 3 bases, with 16 bases left between them. CDR1 is LGHNA, CDR2 YNFKEQ, per germline. The CDR3 nucleotides read TGTGCCAGCAGCCAACAGACTCGGCAGTCTCACTATGGCTACACCTTC. Translated, it gives CASSQQTRQSHYGYTF.

This clonotype was recorded at least ten times. This chain joins TRBV7-2 and TRBJ2-7; the match to TRBD2 covers 11 bases. V was pared by 5 bases and J by 4 bases, with 7 bases of the junction left unmatched. Germline CDR1 SGHTA, CDR2 FQGNSA. The CDR3 is 15 residues long. The CDR3 region has the DNA TGTGCCAGCAGCCCCGCTAGCGGGAGGTCGTACGAGCAGTACTTC. This codes for CASSPASGRSYEQYF.

This clonotype was picked up a small number of times. The chain has TRBV12-3 or TRBV12-4 and TRBJ2-2, with a tentative D call TRBD2 (6 bases). V was clipped by 4 bases and J by 0 bases, with 9 bases between them. The CDR3 sequence is 15 residues long. The CDR3 is CASSSGLSNTGELFF. CDR3 coding DNA: TGTGCCAGCAGTTCGGGACTTTCGAACACCGGGGAGCTGTTTTTT.